The following is a T cell receptor beta chain sequence with its context. The V end lost 5 bases, the J end lost 1 base, and 12 bases lay between the germline ends. The CDR3 loop spans 14 amino acids. Germline V gene lookup returns CDR1 MGHRA and CDR2 YSYEKL. The sample is drawn from a study of blood T cell repertoires in COVID-19. Looking at the study overall: The United States, Italy and Spain supplied acute and convalescent COVID-19 samples. Nucleic acid was either cDNA or gDNA, and it came from T cells, B-cell-depleted T cells, or PBMCs.

In the study's own analysis: From reference gene primer amplification, estimates of nucleated cell counts were derived. The assay was immunoSEQ multiplex PCR, and TCRdb's table has in-frame clones only and misses some. For V, J and clone size, that table is used; D and trimming come from the DNA. The data show a few hundred thousand clones, 86% seen once. The receptor was isolated from a woman aged 45-65 years with acute or convalescent COVID-19. This chain connects TRBV4-1 to TRBJ2-7; D unresolved. The sample comprised peripheral blood. The CDR3 nucleotides read TGCGCCAGCAGCGAGACTGGCAGATCCTACGAGCAGTACTTC. Translating it yields CASSETGRSYEQYF.